The 20 T cell receptor beta chains below all came from one sample that was sequenced in a study of blood T cell repertoires in COVID-19. This table comes from immunoSEQ multiplex PCR, and its TCRdb copy is limited to in-frame clones, with some not included. The sample includes 30,000 to 45,000 clones, 70% to 90% of them seen just once. Source material: peripheral blood. The receptors derive from a human donor in a cohort sampled during active COVID-19.

CDR3 DNA: TGTGCCAGCAGCTCGCCTCAAGACAGGGCTGGAAATGAAAAACTGTTTTTT. This codes for CASSSPQDRAGNEKLFF. The rearrangement links TRBV5-4 to TRBJ1-4, with 7 bases lining up with TRBD1. CDR1 SGHNT and CDR2 YYREEE come from the germline V gene (reference sequence). V was clipped by 3 bases and J by 5 bases; unmatched bases: 13. This CDR3 is built from 17 residues.

The chain links TRBV7-2 to TRBJ2-7; 7 bases are shared with TRBD2. CDR1 and CDR2 from the germline V gene are SGHTA and FQGNSA. The V segment lost 4 bases and the J segment 0 bases; nucleotides outside the gene matches: 9. The CDR3 has 16 residues. This chain's CDR3 is CASSSVEGGHSYEQYF. Written as DNA, the CDR3 is TGTGCCAGCAGCTCGGTTGAGGGAGGGCACTCCTACGAGCAGTACTTC.

This clone occurred a few times. V usage is TRBV5-6 and J usage is TRBJ1-2, with 11 bases identical to TRBD1. Germline values: CDR1 SGHDT, CDR2 YYEEEE. The CDR3 consists of 15 residues. V dropped 4 bases and J dropped 2; count of bases not matched to a gene: 4. The CDR3 sequence is CASSQRDRGNYGYTF. CDR3 DNA sequence: TGTGCCAGCAGCCAAAGGGACAGGGGGAACTATGGCTACACCTTC.

The chain employs TRBV7-3 and TRBJ2-2, with D unresolved. V was shortened by 2 bases and J by 4 bases, with 5 bases between the two germline ends. The CDR3 has 13 residues. CDR1 and CDR2 from the germline V gene are SGHTA and FQGTGA. The CDR3 spells CASSLSSTGELFF. CDR3 nucleotide sequence: TGTGCCAGCAGCTTATCCAGCACCGGGGAGCTGTTTTTT.

This clone was detected only once. CDR3 amino acids: CASSRPGTSGGFYNEQFF. CDR3 coding DNA: TGTGCCAGCAGCCGCCCCGGGACTAGCGGGGGGTTCTACAATGAGCAGTTCTTC. V gene TRBV21-1 combines with J gene TRBJ2-1; no DNA check was done on the table's D call, TRBD2. TRBV21-1 corresponds to a pseudogene. The CDR3 totals 18 residues.

The chain links TRBV30 to TRBJ1-5, with 7 nucleotides matching TRBD1. The V segment lost 1 base and the J segment 7 bases; nucleotides outside the gene matches: 7. The CDR3 consists of 14 residues. Germline values: CDR1 GTSNPN, CDR2 SVGIG (reference sequence). CDR3 DNA sequence: TGTGCCTGGAGTGAGGACAGGTCCGAGCAGCCCCAGCATTTT. Translating gives CAWSEDRSEQPQHF.

The V call is TRBV3-1 (or the pseudogene TRBV3-2), the J call TRBJ1-1; perhaps TRBD1 as D (6 bases). V was cut by 6 bases and J by 1 base, with 21 bases left in between. This CDR3 contains 17 residues. The germline V gene has CDR1 LGHDT and CDR2 YNNKEL (reference sequence). The chain's CDR3 is CASRLKTQGRGNTEAFF. In nucleotides, the CDR3 is TGTGCCAGCAGACTTAAAACACAGGGTCGGGGGAACACTGAAGCTTTCTTT.

The rearrangement uses TRBV6-5 and TRBJ2-7; D not resolved. V shed 5 bases and J shed 6 bases, with 8 bases lying between them. Germline-derived CDR1 and CDR2 are MNHEY and SVGAGI. The CDR3 length is 11 residues. The CDR3 region is CASSTYSEQYF. The CDR3 nucleotides are TGTGCCAGCAGTACTTACAGCGAGCAGTACTTC.

This chain joins TRBV3-1 (or the pseudogene TRBV3-2) and TRBJ2-5; 11 bases line up with TRBD1. The CDR3 contains 17 residues. Unmatched junction bases numbered 11, after V lost 3 bases and J lost 5 bases. Germline CDR1 is LGHDT and CDR2 is YNNKEL (reference sequence). The CDR3 region is CASSHRQDRDRGETQYF. For the CDR3, the DNA is TGTGCCAGCAGCCACCGACAAGACCGGGACAGGGGGGAGACCCAGTACTTC.

The chain has TRBV24-1 and TRBJ2-1; 8 bases line up with TRBD2. Losses at the gene ends were 3 bases for V and 7 bases for J; bases not matched to a gene: 10. This CDR3 has 16 residues. Germline CDR1 and CDR2: KGHDR and SFDVKD. CDR3 protein: CATSDAGSGVKNEQFF. The CDR3 DNA reads as TGTGCCACCAGTGATGCTGGTAGCGGGGTGAAGAATGAGCAGTTCTTC.

V usage is TRBV12-3 or TRBV12-4 and J usage is TRBJ2-1; D unclear. The V gene lost 2 bases and the J gene lost 4 bases, with 3 bases spanning the gap. CDR3 length equals 12 residues. The CDR3 is CASSLLYNEQFF. As DNA, the CDR3 is TGTGCCAGCAGTTTACTATACAATGAGCAGTTCTTC.

This chain uses TRBV5-5 with TRBJ1-3; 8 bases fit TRBD1. Looked up from germline, CDR1 is SGHKS and CDR2 is YYEKEE (reference sequence). The CDR3 is 18 residues long. The ends lost 3 bases at V and 0 bases at J; junction bases unmatched: 11. The CDR3 DNA is TGTGCCAGCAGCTCCTCTGGGGCAGGGGGCATCTCTGGAAACACCATATATTTT. Translated, it gives CASSSSGAGGISGNTIYF.

The CDR3 loop is CASRVLGQQPYGYTF. The CDR3 DNA sequence: TGTGCCAGCAGGGTCCTCGGACAGCAGCCCTATGGCTACACCTTC. J is TRBJ1-2 and V is TRBV6-5; D perhaps matches TRBD1 (6 bases). CDR1 MNHEY and CDR2 SVGAGI come from the germline V gene. The CDR3 is 15 residues long. The V gene lost 6 bases and the J gene lost 4 bases, with 18 bases spanning the gap.

The chain is built from TRBV6-8 and TRBJ1-5; D call uncertain. The germline V gene has CDR1 MNHGY and CDR2 SAAAGT. The CDR3 is 14 amino acids. V was cut by 0 bases and J by 11 bases, with 14 bases left in between. The CDR3 here is CASSYSSGYPAQHF. CDR3 in DNA: TGTGCCAGCAGTTACTCGTCCGGGTACCCGGCCCAGCATTTT.

The chain is built from TRBV7-9 and TRBJ1-4, with unresolved D. The germline V and J ends were trimmed by 6 bases and 4 bases, with 12 bases remaining between them. CDR3 length: 14 residues. CDR1 SEHNR and CDR2 FQNEAQ come from the germline V gene (reference sequence). The CDR3 DNA reads as TGTGCCAGCAGTCCCATGGAGGTTAATGAAAAACTGTTTTTT. The encoded protein is CASSPMEVNEKLFF.

This CDR3 is CASSLDSLNYGYTF. The CDR3 DNA reads as TGTGCCAGCAGCTTGGACAGCCTTAACTATGGCTACACCTTC. The chain is built from TRBV5-6 and TRBJ1-2; the D is unclear. The CDR3 is 14 residues long. Between the trimmed V and J ends, which lost 0 bases and 1 base, there was a span of 7 bases. The germline V gene encodes CDR1 SGHDT and CDR2 YYEEEE.

The V gene is TRBV6-2 or TRBV6-3, the J gene TRBJ2-3; 10 positions agree with TRBD2. The length of the CDR3 is 17 residues. Germline V gene lookup returns CDR1 MNHEY and CDR2 SVGEGT. V was pared by 3 bases and J by 5 bases, with 11 bases of the junction left unmatched. The CDR3 here is CASSYIPSGGREDTQYF. DNA of the CDR3: TGTGCCAGCAGTTATATACCTAGCGGGGGACGAGAAGATACGCAGTATTTT.

The rearrangement links TRBV7-2 to TRBJ2-3, with D unresolved. From germline, CDR1 is SGHTA and CDR2 FQGNSA. V lost 5 bases and J 2 bases, leaving 5 bases between the germline ends. The CDR3 is made up of 12 amino acids. The CDR3 bases are TGTGCCAGCAGCACCTACACAGATACGCAGTATTTT. Translated: CASSTYTDTQYF.

The V gene is TRBV28, the J gene TRBJ2-2; 9 nucleotides agree with TRBD1. After removal of 5 bases from V and 3 bases from J, the junction contained 7 bases not matched to a gene. The CDR3 has 16 residues. Germline V gene sequence: CDR1 MDHEN, CDR2 SYDVKM. CDR3: CASSRVDRGDTGELFF. The CDR3 DNA reads TGTGCCAGCAGTAGGGTGGACAGGGGAGACACCGGGGAGCTGTTTTTT. Based on the CDR3 plus reference TRBV28 and TRBJ2-2, the full variable domain is DVKVTQSSRYLVKRTGEKVFLECVQDMDHENMFWYRQDPGLGLRLIYFSYDVKMKEKGDIPEGYSVSREKKERFSLILESASTNQTSMYLCASSRVDRGDTGELFFGEGSRLTVL.

The chain links TRBV7-3 to TRBJ2-3, with 9 nucleotides matching TRBD1. The germline V gene has CDR1 SGHTA and CDR2 FQGTGA. V dropped 4 bases and J dropped 6; count of bases not matched to a gene: 2. The CDR3 covers 13 residues. The CDR3: CASSWDRDDTQYF. The CDR3 nucleotides read TGTGCCAGCAGCTGGGACAGGGACGATACGCAGTATTTT. Full variable domain (remainder filled in from reference TRBV7-3 and TRBJ2-3): GAGVSQTPSNKVTEKGKYVELRCDPISGHTALYWYRQSLGQGPEFLIYFQGTGAADDSGLPNDRFFAVRPEGSVSTLKIQRTERGDSAVYLCASSWDRDDTQYFGPGTRLTVL.